The entry that follows covers one TCR beta chain sequence. Its antigen is as yet unknown. This specimen belongs to a study of CXCR3-negative and CXCR3-positive naive CD8 T cells. The CDR3 covers 13 residues. Germline CDR1 is SQVTM and CDR2 is ANQGSEA. UMI-labeled TRB cDNA libraries were prepared by 5' RACE. TCRdb re-called the 5' RACE reads; every CDR3 protein appears as one record, without DNA. The sample table includes 150,000 or so distinct CDR3 sequences. Study-wide results and limits: TRB CDR3s of CXCR3-positive naive cells were more hydrophobic than those of CXCR3-negative naive cells.

The sequenced sample was naive CXCR3+ CD8+ T cells from blood. Documented subset: CD45RO-CCR7+CD27+CD95- naive CD8+ T cells expressing CXCR3 (TNR3+). The V gene is TRBV29-1, the J gene TRBJ1-2; the TCRdb call, TRBD1, lacks DNA for checking. The sequence came from a human donor in good health. Some clones in this sample may be carry-over from other donors' samples. CDR3 in amino acids: CSVAGTTTRGYTF.